The sequence of this T cell receptor (beta chain) was determined in a study of T cells in Graves' hyperthyroidism and ophthalmopathy. Amplification yielded TCR beta CDR3 regions, with RNA transcripts as the source. The study used the HTBI primer set for a first-round RT-PCR of the TCR CDR3. TCRdb processed the multiplex PCR reads anew with MiXCR; each CDR3 protein has one entry. Here the sample spans about 350,000 distinct CDR3 sequences, 12% to 15% being singletons. Trimming pared 6 bases from V and 2 bases from J, leaving 14 bases between. The CDR3 is 14 amino acids. This clonotype was seen at least ten times.

The clonotype was recovered from a woman in her sixties or seventies with Graves' ophthalmopathy. V gene TRBV12-3 or TRBV12-4 combines with J gene TRBJ2-7, with D maybe TRBD1 (5 bases). Sequenced sample: blood. CDR3 DNA: TGTGCCAGCAGCGACAGAGTGGCCCCCTACGAGCAGTACTTC. It encodes CASSDRVAPYEQYF.